What follows is one T cell receptor beta chain and its context. Its matching antigen is unknown. Of the isolated RNA, all was reverse transcribed, and so the sequenced material was expressed TCRB transcripts. Here immunoSEQ multiplex PCR was the method, and the copy in TCRdb shows in-frame clones only, minus some. Among 150,000 to 190,000 clones listed, roughly 10% were seen once. This sample is drawn from a study of beta chain features in type 1 diabetes. Regarding the study as a whole: The study found moderately but significantly shorter TCRB CDR3s in all four CD4+ subsets of Type 1 diabetes patients. Compared to healthy donors, patients appeared to have naive, central memory and Treg TCRB repertoires that were more alike. Diminished insertions and augmented deletions at VDJ junctions characterized type 1 diabetes patients.

CDR1 and CDR2 from the germline V gene are LGHNA and YSLEER. V shed 4 bases and J shed 2 bases, with 15 bases lying between them. This CDR3 has 16 residues. V usage is TRBV4-3 and J usage is TRBJ1-3; TRBD1 might be the D (5 bases). The source is a man aged 18 to 30 in good health. Sample: central memory CD4+ T cells from blood. The DNA for the CDR3 is TGCGCCAGCAGCCCCCCAAGGTCGGGGGCTGGAAACACCATATATTTT. It specifies CASSPPRSGAGNTIYF.